This T cell receptor (beta chain) was sequenced during a study of blood T cell repertoires in COVID-19. Study-level background: Acute and convalescent COVID-19 specimens originated in the United States, Italy and Spain. PBMCs, B-cell-depleted T cells, or T cells were the source of the cDNA or gDNA that made up the material.

TCRdb's copy holds only in-frame clones and misses some; the assay was immunoSEQ multiplex PCR. The sample yields 140,000 or so clones, around 77% seen once. The CDR3 length is 14 residues. Germline V gene data show CDR1 as SGHTA and CDR2 as FQGNSA. V was clipped by 2 bases and J by 5 bases, with 12 bases between them. This TCR was sampled from a man aged 45-65 years with active or convalescent COVID-19. The specimen was peripheral blood. The V and J genes are TRBV7-2 and TRBJ1-1, with D possibly TRBD1 on 5 matching bases. The CDR3 region has the DNA TGTGCCAGCAGCTTAAACGGGGGGAGGACTGAAGCTTTCTTT. This codes for CASSLNGGRTEAFF.